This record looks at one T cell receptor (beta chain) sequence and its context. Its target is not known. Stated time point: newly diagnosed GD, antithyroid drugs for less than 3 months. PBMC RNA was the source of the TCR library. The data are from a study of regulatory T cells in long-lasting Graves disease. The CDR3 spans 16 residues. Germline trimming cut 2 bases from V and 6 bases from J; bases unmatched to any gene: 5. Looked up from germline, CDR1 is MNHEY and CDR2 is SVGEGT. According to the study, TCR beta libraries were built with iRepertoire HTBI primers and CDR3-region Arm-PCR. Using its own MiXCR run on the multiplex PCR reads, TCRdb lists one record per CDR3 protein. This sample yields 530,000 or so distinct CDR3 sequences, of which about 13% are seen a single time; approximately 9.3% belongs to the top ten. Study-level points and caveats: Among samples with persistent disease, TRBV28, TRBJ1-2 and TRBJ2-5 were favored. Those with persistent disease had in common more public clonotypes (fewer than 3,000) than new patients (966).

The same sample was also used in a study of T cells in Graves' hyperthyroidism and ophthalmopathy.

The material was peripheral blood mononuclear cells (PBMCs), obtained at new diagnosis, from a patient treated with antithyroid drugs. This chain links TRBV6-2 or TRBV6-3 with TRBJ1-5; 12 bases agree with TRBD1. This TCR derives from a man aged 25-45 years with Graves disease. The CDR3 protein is CASSYGGQGAGQPQHF. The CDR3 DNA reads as TGTGCCAGCAGTTACGGGGGACAGGGGGCCGGTCAGCCCCAGCATTTT.